This paragraph reports one T cell receptor beta chain. This clonotype was seen a few times. Its antigen is unknown. No quality values exist for individual bases; no much larger clone is one base distant. Libraries were made using 5' RACE. The reads were generated on an Illumina MiSeq. During library preparation, unique molecular identifiers were attached to individual cDNA molecules so that TCRs could be counted in a quantitative, reproducible way. The original methods were these. The median number of TCRs per sample was some 100,000, ranging from about 20,000 to 690,600. V, J and CDR3 annotation of the TCR reads was performed with the Decombinator software suite. For PS versus PT1 abundance plots, all samples were subsampled to the same number of TCRs (28,000). TCRs were defined as expanded if absent before sensitization and observed at least eight times at the 2-week time point. TCRdb took the public reads, trimmed them with fastp at Q25, ran MiXCR for clone calling and kept in-frame beta chains. CDR3 protein duplicates are merged, each entry listing the most common genes and DNA. The V and J calls were not made by the authors but by TCRdb's processing. This sample has 100,000 to 120,000 distinct CDR3 sequences in its table, and roughly 19% of those were observed once. Together, the top ten hold roughly 3.1% of the sample.

The record originates from a study of human T cells and chemical hapten exposure (dated by TCRdb to 2020 to 2022). About the investigation overall: Libraries were pooled for sequencing, and per-sample TCR yields varied mainly because of small differences in library volumes within the pool. The study tracked peripheral blood TCR repertoire changes in vivo during primary and secondary sensitization to the hapten diphenylcyclopropenone (DPC) in alopecia patients. Both TCR alpha and TCR beta chains were sequenced from each blood RNA sample.

Total RNA was extracted from unfractionated whole blood collected in Tempus Blood RNA tubes. Roughly 5 healthy volunteers were used as TCR sequencing controls and were bled at day 0, 2 weeks and 6 weeks. Study-wide findings and limitations: Repeated subsampling changed both the strength of the expansion versus patch-test correlation and the threshold at which the correlation became significant. The number of TCRs above 1 in 1000 frequency did not change with DPC sensitization; there was no evidence of global repertoire structure alterations.

The germline V gene (reference sequence) provides CDR1 MNHEY and CDR2 SMNVEV. V gives up 6 bases and J gives up 0 bases, and the segment between their germline ends measures 18 bases. Spanning cysteine to phenylalanine, the CDR3 consists of 16 amino acids. The entry retains the CDR3 DNA only, 48 bases that are in frame from base 1. This chain is built from TRBV27 and TRBJ2-7, with a tentative D gene TRBD1 over 6 matching bases. The receptor was derived from a human donor in good health. The DNA reads as follows: TGTGCCAGCAGGGTAGGTCAGGGGTCTAACTCCTACGAGCAGTACTTC. This codes for CASRVGQGSNSYEQYF.